The source of this T cell receptor beta chain is a study of T cells after yellow fever vaccination. General study results and limits: There was a small share of clonotypes that showed up in both the CD4 and CD8 compartments. The booster saw the reappearance of most primary-vaccination clones (around 96% CD4, roughly 87% CD8).

V lost 5 bases and J 9 bases, leaving 11 bases between the germline ends. This CDR3 comprises 12 residues. Germline values: CDR1 SGHTA, CDR2 FQGNSA. A 5'RACE template-switching step, the method used to make TCR cDNA, added a universal primer site and UMIs. TCRdb processed the 5' RACE reads anew with MiXCR; each CDR3 protein has one entry. Here the sample spans roughly 330,000 distinct CDR3 sequences, 6.8% being singletons. This clonotype was counted ten times or more. Its antigen remains unknown. Material: PBMCs, obtained around 45 days after the first yellow fever vaccination. This TCR was sampled from a man between 18 and 35 years old who received the YFV17D yellow fever vaccine. The V gene is TRBV7-2, the J gene TRBJ2-1; D remains unclear. CDR3 loop: CASSSFIVEQFF. In DNA form, the CDR3 reads TGTGCCAGCAGCAGCTTCATTGTTGAGCAGTTCTTC.